The 4 T cell receptor beta chains listed next were all sequenced from one sample in a study of T cell clonality in common variable immunodeficiency. The protocol was immunoSEQ multiplex PCR, while the TCRdb copy is restricted to in-frame clones and leaves out a portion. The sample has around 55,000 clones, none seen only once. Sequencing was performed on peripheral blood mononuclear cells. Receptors originate from a person between 18 and 75 years old in good health.

This clone was picked up many times. The missing CDR3 end, 3 residues past where the read stops, is filled in from the germline J gene. The chain is built from TRBV28 and TRBJ1-3, with D possibly TRBD1 on 6 matching bases. V lost 5 bases and J lost 2, with 10 bases in between. The CDR3 is made up of 14 amino acids. Germline V gene data show CDR1 as MDHEN and CDR2 as SYDVKM. The sequenced CDR3 bases are TGTGCCAGCAGTCTTGGACAGCCTGGAAACACC. Translation gives CASSLGQPGNT. The complete CDR3 sequence is CASSLGQPGNTIYF.

This clone was seen many times. The read is 3 residues too short to cover the CDR3 end, so that end is filled in from the germline J gene. The chain combines TRBV7-2 with TRBJ1-2, with D possibly being TRBD1 (6 bases). The V end was cut by 7 bases, the J end by 5 bases, with 17 bases between. The CDR3 runs 14 residues. Germline-derived CDR1 and CDR2 are SGHTA and FQGNSA. CDR3 loop: CASILRGGQYGYTF. CDR3 DNA, as far as it was read: TGTGCCAGCATCCTTCGGGGGGGGCAATATGGC.

In its sample, this clone was seen many times. The read falls 3 residues short of the CDR3 end, and the missing part is taken from the germline J gene. This chain joins TRBV19 and TRBJ2-3, with a possible D match to TRBD1 (6 bases). The CDR3 sequence is 16 residues long. The germline CDR1 and CDR2 sequences are LNHDA and SQIVND (reference sequence). V shed 5 bases and J shed 1 base, with 16 bases lying between them. The DNA read from the CDR3 is TGTGCCAGTAGTCAACCTGCAGGGGCCGGCACAGATACG. It codes for CASSQPAGAGTDT. The CDR3 in full is CASSQPAGAGTDTQYF.

This clone appeared many times. Read sequence stops 3 residues before the CDR3 end, and the germline J gene provides the missing end. The gene calls are TRBV23-1 and TRBJ1-1, with D possibly TRBD1 on 5 matching bases. TRBV23-1 is an ORF for which the function is uncertain. Trimming took 8 bases from V and 3 from J, leaving 16 bases between them. This CDR3 region has 14 residues. The covered CDR3 bases are TGCGCCAGCGGGCGACAGCCCGAAGACACTGAA. The encoded protein is CASGRQPEDTE. In full, the CDR3 is CASGRQPEDTEAFF.